This entry features one T cell receptor beta chain sequence. What it recognizes is unknown. TCRdb's table, derived via immunoSEQ multiplex PCR, lists solely in-frame clones and lacks some. The table has a few hundred thousand clones, about 96% seen once; the top ten hold around 0.057%. The data stem from a study of shared clonotypes between healthy human individuals. The trim removed 8 bases at V and 1 base at J, leaving 1 base unmatched. The germline CDR1 and CDR2 sequences are SEHNR and FQNEAQ (reference sequence). The length of the CDR3 is 12 residues. Study results and caveats: In general, naive subsets displayed greater estimated richness than memory subsets did.

V is TRBV7-9 and J is TRBJ2-7; TRBD1 matches 8 bases. Sequencing input: naive CD4+ T cells sorted from blood. Subset noted: CD45RA+ positively selected. The clonotype was recovered from a woman aged 25 to 39 in good health. CDR3 DNA: TGTGCCAGCGGGGACAGGTCCTACGAGCAGTACTTC. Its protein is CASGDRSYEQYF.